This T cell receptor (beta chain) is drawn from a study of CD8 T cells in Susac syndrome. CDR1 is SGHRS, CDR2 YFSETQ, per germline. V was pared by 0 bases and J by 3 bases, with 6 bases of the junction left unmatched. The CDR3 contains 16 residues. TEMRA cells were FACS-enriched, with CD8+ and CD4+ T cells isolated negatively. Random hexamers were used to reverse transcribe an amount of about 0.45 to 1 ug RNA. TCRdb analysed the immunoSEQ multiplex PCR reads with MiXCR anew, one entry per CDR3 protein. This sample carries 150,000 to 200,000 distinct CDR3 sequences, roughly 92% of them seen once, and the ten largest clones take under 0.095%.

The TCR comes from a human donor with multiple sclerosis. The specimen sequenced was CD4+ T cells from PBMCs. This chain connects TRBV5-1 to TRBJ2-3; 8 bases are a match to TRBD1. The CDR3 sequence is CASSLAGQEVTDTQYF. CDR3 nucleotide sequence: TGCGCCAGCAGCTTGGCGGGACAGGAAGTGACAGATACGCAGTATTTT.